These 9 T cell receptor beta chains were sequenced from one sample in a study of T-cell memory formation after mild COVID-19. MiXCR, applied by TCRdb to the 5' RACE reads, yields one record per CDR3 protein. The table shows about 430,000 distinct CDR3 sequences, with 20% to 25% occurring only once. Sample: PBMCs or a T cell subset sorted from them (not recorded which). Receptor source: an adult woman who had mild COVID-19 (a few samples of this study predate the infection). Cell type and time point are not known.

This clonotype was found once. This chain uses TRBV7-8 with TRBJ2-5; 8 bases are a match to TRBD2. The J segment lost 5 bases and the V segment lost 1 base, leaving 12 bases of the junction unmatched. CDR1 and CDR2 from the germline V gene are SGHVS and FQNEAQ. This CDR3 contains 17 residues. The CDR3 DNA is TGTGCCAGCAGCTTAGTACTGTCGCGGGGGGCCACGGAGACCCAGTACTTC. Encoded protein: CASSLVLSRGATETQYF. The whole variable domain, remainder taken from reference TRBV7-8 and TRBJ2-5, is GAGVSQSPRYKVAKRGQDVALRCDPISGHVSLFWYQQALGQGPEFLTYFQNEAQLDKSGLPSDRFFAERPEGSVSTLKIQRTQQEDSAVYLCASSLVLSRGATETQYFGPGTRLLVL.

The chain recombines TRBV11-3 with TRBJ2-1; D is undetermined. CDR1 is SGHNT and CDR2 is YENEEA in the germline V gene. V shed 0 bases and J shed 3 bases, with 3 bases lying between them. This CDR3 comprises 13 residues. This CDR3 is CASSLDNYNEQFF. The CDR3 DNA sequence: TGTGCCAGCAGCTTAGATAACTACAATGAGCAGTTCTTC.

The table lists this clonotype with a few counts. In nucleotides, the CDR3 is TGTGCCAGCAGTAGACGACCAGGCCAACCCCTCCACTTT. Amino acid sequence: CASSRRPGQPLHF. The chain carries TRBV6-5 and TRBJ1-6, with no clear D. This CDR3 has 13 amino acids. Germline CDR1 is MNHEY and CDR2 is SVGAGI. Deletions cut 5 bases from V and 12 bases from J, with 14 bases between.

Only a few counts were recorded for this clonotype. The chain carries TRBV7-8 and TRBJ2-7; D is uncertain. Trimming shortened V by 5 bases and J by 0 bases, and 17 bases separated the two germline ends. Germline values: CDR1 SGHVS, CDR2 FQNEAQ. This CDR3 is 16 amino acids long. CDR3 region: CASSRGRLGLSYEQYF. In DNA form, the CDR3 reads TGTGCCAGCAGCAGAGGACGACTGGGCCTCTCCTACGAGCAGTACTTC.

This clonotype was seen a single time. V is TRBV4-2 and J is TRBJ2-7, with D tentatively TRBD1 (6 bases). The CDR3 consists of 15 residues. In germline, CDR1 is LGHNA, CDR2 YNFKEQ. Trimming stripped 6 bases from V and 4 bases from J, with 19 bases between. In DNA form, the CDR3 reads TGTGCCAGCAGACATTCTAGAGGGGGAAGGTACGAGCAGTACTTC. It encodes CASRHSRGGRYEQYF.

J is TRBJ2-2 and V is TRBV7-9, with D tentatively TRBD1 (6 bases). The CDR3 consists of 13 residues. Germline-derived CDR1 and CDR2 are SEHNR and FQNEAQ (reference sequence). Trimming took 6 bases from V and 7 from J, leaving 12 bases between them. For the CDR3, the DNA is TGTGCCAGCAGTCCCACAGGGATCGGGGAGCTGTTTTTT. It yields the protein CASSPTGIGELFF.

This clonotype was seen at least ten times. CDR3 coding DNA: TGTGCCAGCAGCTTGGCAGGGTTCACCGGGGAGCTGTTTTTT. Its translation: CASSLAGFTGELFF. The chain carries TRBV7-2 and TRBJ2-2, with D possibly being TRBD1 (5 bases). Germline V gene lookup returns CDR1 SGHTA and CDR2 FQGNSA. The CDR3 is 14 residues long. The germline V and J ends were trimmed by 3 bases and 4 bases, with 9 bases remaining between them.

This chain uses TRBV4-3 with TRBJ1-2, with D possibly matching TRBD1 (6 bases). V lost 4 bases, J lost 6 bases, and 15 bases lay in between. Germline lookup yields CDR1 LGHNA and CDR2 YSLEER. The CDR3 runs 14 residues. CDR3 DNA sequence: TGCGCCAGCAGCCTACAGGGCGCGGGGGATGGCTACACCTTC. Translating it yields CASSLQGAGDGYTF.

CDR3 coding DNA: TGTGCCAGCAGCGTAGGCAGGGGGGGTCTCTATGGCTACACCTTC. Translating gives CASSVGRGGLYGYTF. The chain joins TRBV9 to TRBJ1-2; TRBD1 agrees at 7 bases. The V segment lost 0 bases and the J segment 4 bases; nucleotides outside the gene matches: 6. The CDR3 runs to 15 residues. Germline CDR1 is SGDLS and CDR2 is YYNGEE.